This T cell receptor beta chain was identified during a study of T cells expressing NK-cell markers. Overall study context: Repertoires of TCR beta were obtained from T cells sorted as CD3+CD56+NKG2C+, CD3+CD56+NKG2C- and CD3+CD56-NKG2C+.

CDR1 MNHEY and CDR2 SVGAGI come from the germline V gene. The CDR3 covers 14 residues. 5'RACE template switching built TCR beta cDNA with unique molecular identifiers. For each CDR3 protein, TCRdb gives one entry from its re-call of the 5' RACE reads, without DNA. The specimen's table records about 550,000 distinct CDR3 sequences. The sequenced material came from blood T cells: a sorted CD56 or NKG2C T cell subset, CD4+ or CD8+ T cells, or bulk PBMC T cells (not recorded which). This rearrangement joins TRBV6-5 to TRBJ2-2; without DNA, the TCRdb call of TRBD2 cannot be checked. The receptor comes from a man younger than 35 in good health. The CDR3 protein is CASSYSREGGELFF.